The clone carrying this TCR beta chain was found many times. The antigen is not known. The record originates from a study of T cells in Graves' hyperthyroidism and ophthalmopathy. Study-wide results and caveats: Most clonotypes that expanded in the thyroid above 0.001 also showed up in blood.

Exclusion of patients followed from uncontrolled infection, other autoimmune disease, pregnancy or lactation. The CDR3 is made up of 12 amino acids. With 3 bases removed from V and 3 bases from J, the gap between germline ends came to 5 bases. Germline V CDR1 and CDR2: MDHEN, SYDVKM. TCR beta CDR3 region amplification was performed from RNA transcripts. When the TCR CDR3 underwent first-round RT-PCR, the HTBI primer set was used. MiXCR, run by TCRdb on the multiplex PCR reads, gives a single entry per CDR3 protein. The sample holds some 570,000 distinct CDR3 sequences; approximately 15% are singletons and the top ten take around 7%.

The rearrangement uses TRBV28 and TRBJ1-2, with D uncertain. This sequence originates from a young woman with Graves' ophthalmopathy. The specimen sequenced was blood. In nucleotides, the CDR3 is TGTGCCAGCAGTTTTACCGACTATGGCTACACCTTC. It yields the protein CASSFTDYGYTF.